This T cell receptor (beta chain) is from a study of spatial heterogeneity in lung cancer. In the study overall: Alpha-chain sequences were consistently detected in smaller numbers than beta-chain sequences.

TCRdb reprocessed the 5' RACE reads via MiXCR and lists one record per CDR3 protein. The sample comprises around 16,000 distinct CDR3 sequences, 6.8% of which are singletons, and about 18% rests with the top ten. The time point denotes: sample taken at primary tumor resection. Study findings and constraints: Tumoral mutation counts were tracked by counts of expanded intratumoral alpha and beta TCRs.

This clonotype is judged medium-sized. The antigen remains undetermined. This CDR3 contains 17 residues. CDR1 and CDR2 (germline): SGHDT, YYEEEE. Trimming cost V 4 bases and J 0 bases; bases outside gene matches: 9. Here the sequenced sample was lung tumor tissue, taken at surgery. This sequence was found in a female donor with early-stage non-small cell lung cancer. The chain carries TRBV5-6 and TRBJ2-3; TRBD1 matches at 9 bases. For the CDR3, the DNA is TGTGCCAGCAGCACACTAACAGGGGGCTCTAGCACAGATACGCAGTATTTT. Translation gives CASSTLTGGSSTDTQYF.